This T cell receptor beta chain was found in a study of OX40 agonist ivuxolimab in advanced cancers. Overall study: People in dose escalation had one of these cancers: hepatocellular carcinoma, melanoma, renal cell or head and neck cancer. Partial responses occurred in three patients (one hepatocellular carcinoma, two cutaneous melanoma).

The method was immunoSEQ multiplex PCR; TCRdb's version includes in-frame clones alone and lacks a portion of them. The sample gives 90,000 to 100,000 clones, 87% of which show up once; 0.5% is in the top ten. Study-wide results and caveats: At 0.1 to 3.0 mg/kg and by week 6, CD4+ and CD8+ T cells in the blood had expanded clonally.

Germline V gives CDR1 SGHAT, CDR2 FQNNGV. This CDR3 comprises 15 residues. The ends lost 4 bases at V and 2 bases at J; junction bases unmatched: 6. For this clone: Its specificity is not known.

The receptor's source is an adult with an advanced solid tumor such as melanoma, head and neck, liver or kidney cancer. The gene calls are TRBV11-2 and TRBJ2-7; 9 nucleotides align to TRBD1. The specimen was CD4+ or CD8+ T cells sorted from blood, collected in a trial of the OX40 agonist ivuxolimab. The CDR3 DNA sequence: TGTGCCAGCAGCTCTAGGACAGGGGACCCCTACGAGCAGTACTTC. It is translated as CASSSRTGDPYEQYF.